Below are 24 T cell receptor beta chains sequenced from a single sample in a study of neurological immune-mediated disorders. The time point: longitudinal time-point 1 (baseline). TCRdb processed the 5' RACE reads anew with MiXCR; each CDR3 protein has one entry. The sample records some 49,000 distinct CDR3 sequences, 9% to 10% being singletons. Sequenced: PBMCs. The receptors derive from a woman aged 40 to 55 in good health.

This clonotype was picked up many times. In DNA, the CDR3 is TGCGCCAGCAGCTTGGGAAGGCTGCGGCAGGGGGAAGAGACCCAGTACTTC. This sequence encodes CASSLGRLRQGEETQYF. The chain joins TRBV5-1 to TRBJ2-5, with TRBD1 matching 7 bases. In germline, CDR1 is SGHRS, CDR2 YFSETQ. After removal of 0 bases from V and 3 bases from J, the junction contained 11 bases not matched to a gene. This CDR3 region has 17 residues.

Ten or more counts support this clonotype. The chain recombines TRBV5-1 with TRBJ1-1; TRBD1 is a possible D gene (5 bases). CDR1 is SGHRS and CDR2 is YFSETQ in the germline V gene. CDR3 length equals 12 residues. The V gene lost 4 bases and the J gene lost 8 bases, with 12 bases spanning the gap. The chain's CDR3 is CASSPDGGEAFF. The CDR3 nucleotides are TGCGCCAGCAGCCCGGACGGGGGGGAAGCTTTCTTT.

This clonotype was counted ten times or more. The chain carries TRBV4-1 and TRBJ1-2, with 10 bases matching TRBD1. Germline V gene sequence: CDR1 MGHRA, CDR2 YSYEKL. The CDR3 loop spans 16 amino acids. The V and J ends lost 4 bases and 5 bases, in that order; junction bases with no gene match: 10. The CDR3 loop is CASSRPGQGIGYGYTF. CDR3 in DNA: TGCGCCAGCAGCCGGCCGGGACAGGGGATAGGATATGGCTACACCTTC.

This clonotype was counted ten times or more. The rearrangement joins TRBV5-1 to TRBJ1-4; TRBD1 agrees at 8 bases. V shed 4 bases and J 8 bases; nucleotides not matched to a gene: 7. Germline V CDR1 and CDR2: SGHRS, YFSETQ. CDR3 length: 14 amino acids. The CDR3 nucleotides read TGCGCCAGCAGCCCGGACAGGGAGGGCGAAAAACTGTTTTTT. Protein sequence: CASSPDREGEKLFF. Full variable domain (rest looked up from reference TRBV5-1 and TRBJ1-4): KAGVTQTPRYLIKTRGQQVTLSCSPISGHRSVSWYQQTPGQGLQFLFEYFSETQRNKGNFPGRFSGRQFSNSRSEMNVSTLELGDSALYLCASSPDREGEKLFFGSGTQLSVL.

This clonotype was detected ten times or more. The CDR3 DNA sequence: TGTGCCAGCAGGCGGACAGGGAACACTGAAGCTTTCTTT. It translates to CASRRTGNTEAFF. V and J are TRBV27 and TRBJ1-1; 7 bases match TRBD1. CDR1 and CDR2 (germline): MNHEY, SMNVEV (reference sequence). This CDR3 region has 13 residues. V lost 6 bases, J lost 1 base, and 2 bases stayed unmatched.

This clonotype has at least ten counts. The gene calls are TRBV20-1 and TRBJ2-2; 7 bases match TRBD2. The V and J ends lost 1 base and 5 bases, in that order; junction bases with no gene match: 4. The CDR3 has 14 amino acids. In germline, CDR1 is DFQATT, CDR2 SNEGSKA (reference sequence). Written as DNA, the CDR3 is TGCAGTGCTAGAGCCCCCGGGGGGACCGGGGAGCTGTTTTTT. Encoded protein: CSARAPGGTGELFF.

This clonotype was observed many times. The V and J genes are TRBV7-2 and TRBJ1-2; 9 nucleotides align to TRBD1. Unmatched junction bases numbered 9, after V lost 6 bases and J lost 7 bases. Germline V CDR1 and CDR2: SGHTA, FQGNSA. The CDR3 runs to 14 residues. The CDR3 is CASSPTGGNSGYTF. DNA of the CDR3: TGTGCCAGCAGTCCTACAGGGGGCAATAGTGGCTACACCTTC.

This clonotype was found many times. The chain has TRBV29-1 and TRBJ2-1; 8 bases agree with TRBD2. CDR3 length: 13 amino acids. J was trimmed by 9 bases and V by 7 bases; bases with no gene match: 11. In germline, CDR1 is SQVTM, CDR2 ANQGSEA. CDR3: CSGGTSGFVEQFF. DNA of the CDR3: TGCAGCGGGGGGACTAGTGGATTTGTTGAGCAGTTCTTC.

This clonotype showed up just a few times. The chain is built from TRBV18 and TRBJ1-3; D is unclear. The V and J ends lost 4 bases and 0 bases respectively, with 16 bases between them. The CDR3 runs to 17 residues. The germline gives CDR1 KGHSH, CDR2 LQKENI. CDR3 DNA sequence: TGTGCCAGCTCACTCTTGCCGCGGACCAGCTCTGGAAACACCATATATTTT. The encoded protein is CASSLLPRTSSGNTIYF.

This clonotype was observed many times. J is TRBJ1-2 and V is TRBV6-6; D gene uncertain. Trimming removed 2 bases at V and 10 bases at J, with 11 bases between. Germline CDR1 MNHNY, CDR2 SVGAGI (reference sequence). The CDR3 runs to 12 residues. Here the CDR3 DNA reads TGTGCCAGCAGTTACGCACCGGGAAACTACACCTTC. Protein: CASSYAPGNYTF.

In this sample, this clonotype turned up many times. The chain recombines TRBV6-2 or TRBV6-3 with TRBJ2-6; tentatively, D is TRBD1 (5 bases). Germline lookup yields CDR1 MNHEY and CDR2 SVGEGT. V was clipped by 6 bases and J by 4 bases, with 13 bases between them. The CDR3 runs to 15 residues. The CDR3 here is CASRPPGMGANVLTF. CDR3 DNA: TGTGCCAGCAGGCCTCCAGGGATGGGGGCCAACGTCCTGACTTTC.

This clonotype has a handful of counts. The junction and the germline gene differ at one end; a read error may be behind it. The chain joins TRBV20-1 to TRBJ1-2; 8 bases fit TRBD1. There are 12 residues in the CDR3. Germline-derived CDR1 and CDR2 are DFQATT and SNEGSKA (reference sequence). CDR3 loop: CSARDRGYGYTF. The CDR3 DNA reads TGCAGTGCCAGAGACAGGGGCTATGGCTACACCTTC.

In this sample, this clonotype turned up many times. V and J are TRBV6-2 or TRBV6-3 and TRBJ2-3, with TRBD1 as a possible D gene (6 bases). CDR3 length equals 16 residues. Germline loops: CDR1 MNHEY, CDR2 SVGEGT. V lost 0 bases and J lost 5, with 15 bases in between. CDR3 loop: CASSYSKPGAKDTQYF. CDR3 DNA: TGTGCCAGCAGTTACTCGAAACCAGGGGCGAAAGATACGCAGTATTTT.

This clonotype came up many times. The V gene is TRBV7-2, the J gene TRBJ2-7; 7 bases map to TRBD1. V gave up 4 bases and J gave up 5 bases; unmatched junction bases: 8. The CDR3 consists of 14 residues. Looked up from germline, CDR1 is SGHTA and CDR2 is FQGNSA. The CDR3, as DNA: TGTGCCAGCAGCTCCCCGGGACAGCCCCACGAGCAGTACTTC. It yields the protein CASSSPGQPHEQYF.

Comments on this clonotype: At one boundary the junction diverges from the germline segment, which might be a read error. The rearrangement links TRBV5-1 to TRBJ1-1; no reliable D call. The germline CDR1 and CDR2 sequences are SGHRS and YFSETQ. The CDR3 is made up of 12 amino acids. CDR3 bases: TGCGTCAGCAGTCGCGGAAACACTGAAGCTTTCTTT. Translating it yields CVSSRGNTEAFF.

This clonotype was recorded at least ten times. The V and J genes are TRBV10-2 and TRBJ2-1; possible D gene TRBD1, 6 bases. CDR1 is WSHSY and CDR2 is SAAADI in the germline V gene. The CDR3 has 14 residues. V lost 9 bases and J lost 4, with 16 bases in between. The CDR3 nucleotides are TGCGCCAGTAGCCCTCCGGACAGATACAATGAGCAGTTCTTC. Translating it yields CASSPPDRYNEQFF.

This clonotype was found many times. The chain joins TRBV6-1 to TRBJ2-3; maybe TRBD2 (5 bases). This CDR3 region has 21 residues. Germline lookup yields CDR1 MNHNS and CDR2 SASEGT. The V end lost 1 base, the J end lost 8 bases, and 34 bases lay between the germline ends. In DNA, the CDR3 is TGTGCCAGCAGTGAAGAGCGGTGCGGCCAATCGAGGGATGCTGACCCCGTTACGCAGTATTTT. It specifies CASSEERCGQSRDADPVTQYF.

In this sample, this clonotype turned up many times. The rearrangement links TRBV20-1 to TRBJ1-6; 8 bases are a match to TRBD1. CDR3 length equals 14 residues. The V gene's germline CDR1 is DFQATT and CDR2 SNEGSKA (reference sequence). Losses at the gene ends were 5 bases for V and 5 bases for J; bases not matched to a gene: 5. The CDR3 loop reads CSAADRADNSPLHF. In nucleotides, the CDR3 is TGCAGTGCTGCGGACAGGGCAGATAATTCACCCCTCCACTTT.

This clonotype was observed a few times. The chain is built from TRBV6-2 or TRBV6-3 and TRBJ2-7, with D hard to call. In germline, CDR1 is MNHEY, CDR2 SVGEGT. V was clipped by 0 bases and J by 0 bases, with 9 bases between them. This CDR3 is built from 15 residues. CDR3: CASSYSPYGSYEQYF. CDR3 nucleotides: TGTGCCAGCAGTTACTCGCCATACGGCTCCTACGAGCAGTACTTC.

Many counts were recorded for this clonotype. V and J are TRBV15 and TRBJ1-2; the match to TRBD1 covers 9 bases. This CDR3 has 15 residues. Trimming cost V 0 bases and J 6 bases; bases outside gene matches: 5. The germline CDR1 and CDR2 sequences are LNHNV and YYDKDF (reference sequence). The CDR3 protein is CATSRDRGTGNGYTF. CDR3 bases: TGTGCCACCAGCAGAGATCGAGGGACAGGGAATGGCTACACCTTC. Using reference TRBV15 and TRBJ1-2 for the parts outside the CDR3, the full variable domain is DAMVIQNPRYQVTQFGKPVTLSCSQTLNHNVMYWYQQKSSQAPKLLFHYYDKDFNNEADTPDNFQSRRPNTSFCFLDIRSPGLGDTAMYLCATSRDRGTGNGYTFGSGTRLTVV.

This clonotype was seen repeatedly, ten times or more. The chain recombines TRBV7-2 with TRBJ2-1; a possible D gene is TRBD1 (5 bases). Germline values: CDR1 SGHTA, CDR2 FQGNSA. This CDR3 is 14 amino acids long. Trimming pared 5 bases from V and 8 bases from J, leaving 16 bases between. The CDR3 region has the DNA TGTGCCAGCAGCCGCATGGTACAGGCGGATGAGCAGTTCTTC. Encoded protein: CASSRMVQADEQFF.

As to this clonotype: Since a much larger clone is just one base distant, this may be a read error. The CDR3 sequence: CASSQYSGLTYTQYF. As DNA, the CDR3 is TGTGCCAGCAGCCAATATTCAGGGTTGACATATACGCAGTATTTT. The chain links TRBV14 to TRBJ2-3, with D tentatively TRBD1 (5 bases). Germline lookup yields CDR1 SGHDN and CDR2 FVKESK. The CDR3 is 15 amino acids. Trimming took 2 bases from V and 7 from J, leaving 16 bases between them.

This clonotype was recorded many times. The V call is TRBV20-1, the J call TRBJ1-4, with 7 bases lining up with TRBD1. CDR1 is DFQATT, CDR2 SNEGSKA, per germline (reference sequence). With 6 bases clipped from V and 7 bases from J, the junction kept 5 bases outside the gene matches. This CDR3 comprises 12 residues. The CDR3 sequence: CSATGAGEKLFF. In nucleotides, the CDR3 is TGCAGTGCCACAGGGGCGGGTGAAAAACTGTTTTTT.

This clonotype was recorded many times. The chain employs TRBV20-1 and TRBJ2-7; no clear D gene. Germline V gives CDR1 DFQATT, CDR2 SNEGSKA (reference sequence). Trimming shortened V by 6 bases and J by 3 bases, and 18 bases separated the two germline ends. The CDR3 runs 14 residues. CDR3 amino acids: CSAVHLLGSYEQYF. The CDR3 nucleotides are TGCAGTGCCGTACACCTCCTGGGAAGCTACGAGCAGTACTTC.